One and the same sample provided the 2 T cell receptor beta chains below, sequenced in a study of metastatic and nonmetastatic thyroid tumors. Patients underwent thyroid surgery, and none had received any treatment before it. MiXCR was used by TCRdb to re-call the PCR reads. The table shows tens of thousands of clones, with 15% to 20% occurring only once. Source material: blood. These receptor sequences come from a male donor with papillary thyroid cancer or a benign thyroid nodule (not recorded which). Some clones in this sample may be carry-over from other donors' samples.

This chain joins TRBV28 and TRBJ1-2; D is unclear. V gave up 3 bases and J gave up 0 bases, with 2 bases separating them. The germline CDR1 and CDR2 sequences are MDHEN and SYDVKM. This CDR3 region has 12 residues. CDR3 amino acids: CASSLTNYGYTF. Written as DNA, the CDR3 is TGTGCCAGCAGTTTGACTAACTATGGCTACACCTTC.

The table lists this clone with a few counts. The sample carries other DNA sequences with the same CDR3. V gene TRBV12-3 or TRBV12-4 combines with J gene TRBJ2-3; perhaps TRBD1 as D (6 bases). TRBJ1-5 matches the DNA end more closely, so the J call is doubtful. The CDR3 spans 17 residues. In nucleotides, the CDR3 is TGTGCCAGCAGCGGCGGGGGGCCGGGCACTAGCACAGATACGCAGCATTTT. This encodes CASSGGGPGTSTDTQHF.